These 20 T cell receptor beta chains originate from one sample sequenced in a study of T-cell reconstitution after alpha-beta-depleted transplantation in children. Preparation of the TCRbeta library used unique molecular identifiers. Via MiXCR, TCRdb re-called the PCR reads, giving one row per CDR3 protein. The sample holds about 510,000 distinct CDR3 sequences, about 10% seen once. The sample was PBMCs, mostly from graft donor cells, taken 180 days after TCRalphabeta/CD19-depleted stem cell transplant. Source of these receptors: a female patient between 2 and 15 years old who had a stem cell transplant for aplastic anemia, so the T cells may come from the graft donor.

This clonotype showed up just a few times. The V and J genes are TRBV20-1 and TRBJ2-2, with TRBD2 as a possible D gene (5 bases). The V end lost 5 bases, the J end lost 2 bases, and 9 bases lay between the germline ends. Germline V gene sequence: CDR1 DFQATT, CDR2 SNEGSKA (reference sequence). This CDR3 comprises 13 residues. CDR3 DNA sequence: TGCAGTGCTGCGGACTTTAACACCGGGGAGCTGTTTTTT. Its protein product is CSAADFNTGELFF.

This clonotype came up a few times. The chain combines TRBV10-3 with TRBJ2-7; D gene ambiguous. The CDR3 runs to 14 residues. Germline V CDR1 and CDR2: ENHRY, SYGVKD. V was pared by 9 bases and J by 2 bases, with 17 bases between. This CDR3 is CAILDPDLTYEQYF. As DNA, the CDR3 is TGTGCCATTCTCGACCCTGATTTAACCTACGAGCAGTACTTC.

In its sample, this clonotype was seen a few times. The chain recombines TRBV20-1 with TRBJ1-2; TRBD1 agrees at 7 bases. V shed 8 bases and J 2 bases; nucleotides not matched to a gene: 8. CDR3 length: 13 amino acids. Germline lookup yields CDR1 DFQATT and CDR2 SNEGSKA (reference sequence). The CDR3 bases are TGCAGTTCTACCGACAGGGCGAACTATGGCTACACCTTC. Translating it yields CSSTDRANYGYTF.

This clonotype was seen at least ten times. J is TRBJ1-2 and V is TRBV20-1; D perhaps matches TRBD1 (6 bases). The CDR3 spans 14 residues. Trimming cost V 0 bases and J 4 bases, with 12 bases left between them. Per the germline V gene, CDR1 is DFQATT and CDR2 is SNEGSKA (reference sequence). As DNA, the CDR3 is TGCAGTGCTAGAGACGGCGGGGGCCCCTATGGCTACACCTTC. It codes for CSARDGGGPYGYTF.

V gene TRBV24-1 combines with J gene TRBJ2-7, with 8 bases that match TRBD1. Germline V CDR1 and CDR2: KGHDR, SFDVKD. With 2 bases clipped from V and 2 bases from J, the junction kept 7 bases outside the gene matches. This CDR3 is built from 16 residues. In DNA form, the CDR3 reads TGTGCCACCAGTGATTCCTTGGGGACAGGTACCTACGAGCAGTACTTC. This gives the protein CATSDSLGTGTYEQYF.

This chain uses TRBV7-9 with TRBJ2-2; D unresolved. The V end lost 7 bases, the J end lost 5 bases, and 17 bases lay between the germline ends. The CDR3 consists of 15 residues. Per the germline V gene, CDR1 is SEHNR and CDR2 is FQNEAQ (reference sequence). As DNA, the CDR3 is TGTGCCAGCACCAAGCTGTTGGCTTCTACCGGGGAGCTGTTTTTT. Translation gives CASTKLLASTGELFF. Full variable domain (outside the CDR3, taken from reference TRBV7-9 and TRBJ2-2): DTGVSQNPRHKITKRGQNVTFRCDPISEHNRLYWYRQTLGQGPEFLTYFQNEAQLEKSRLLSDRFSAERPKGSFSTLEIQRTEQGDSAMYLCASTKLLASTGELFFGEGSRLTVL.

This rearrangement joins TRBV20-1 to TRBJ1-6; TRBD1 aligns across 7 bases. Trimming removed 0 bases from V and 4 bases from J; junction bases left unmatched: 6. Germline CDR1 is DFQATT and CDR2 is SNEGSKA (reference sequence). This CDR3 is 16 amino acids long. The DNA for the CDR3 is TGCAGTGCTAGAGATCGTGGACAGGTTTATAATTCACCCCTCCACTTT. Translated, it gives CSARDRGQVYNSPLHF.

This chain uses TRBV7-2 with TRBJ2-2; 14 positions match TRBD2. The trim removed 5 bases at V and 6 bases at J, leaving 2 bases unmatched. Germline CDR1 SGHTA, CDR2 FQGNSA. The CDR3 consists of 15 residues. In DNA, the CDR3 is TGTGCCAGCAGCCTGACTAGCGGGGGGGCCGGGGAGCTGTTTTTT. Translating it yields CASSLTSGGAGELFF. The whole variable domain, filled in from reference TRBV7-2 and TRBJ2-2, reads GAGVSQSPSNKVTEKGKDVELRCDPISGHTALYWYRQSLGQGLEFLIYFQGNSAPDKSGLPSDRFSAERTGGSVSTLTIQRTQQEDSAVYLCASSLTSGGAGELFFGEGSRLTVL.

The gene calls are TRBV27 and TRBJ2-1, with a weak D call TRBD2 (5 bases). V lost 6 bases and J lost 8, with 14 bases in between. Germline CDR1 reads MNHEY; CDR2 reads SMNVEV (reference sequence). This CDR3 spans 13 amino acids. This chain's CDR3 is CASSLTGTYEQFF. The DNA for the CDR3 is TGTGCCAGCAGCTTGACGGGAACTTATGAGCAGTTCTTC.

Only a few counts were recorded for this clonotype. The chain uses TRBV10-2 and TRBJ2-3; no firm D call. Germline lookup yields CDR1 WSHSY and CDR2 SAAADI. CDR3 length: 11 residues. The V and J ends lost 7 bases and 9 bases respectively, with 11 bases between them. The CDR3 reads CASKVQATQYF. The CDR3 bases are TGCGCCAGCAAGGTTCAGGCAACGCAGTATTTT.

This clonotype was observed a few times. The chain joins TRBV30 to TRBJ2-7, with D possibly being TRBD2 (6 bases). Germline CDR1 is GTSNPN and CDR2 is SVGIG (reference sequence). The length of the CDR3 is 12 residues. The CDR3 bases are TGTGCCTGGAGTGTACAAGGAGGGCCAGGTTGCGTC. The encoded protein is CAWSVQGGPGCV.

V and J are TRBV27 and TRBJ1-2; D ambiguous. Trimming pared 10 bases from V and 7 bases from J, leaving 22 bases between. There are 14 residues in the CDR3. Germline CDR1 reads MNHEY; CDR2 reads SMNVEV (reference sequence). CDR3 protein: CATAPIGIPSGYTF. The CDR3 nucleotides are TGTGCCACCGCACCGATCGGGATCCCCTCTGGCTACACCTTC.

This clonotype was seen repeatedly, ten times or more. This rearrangement joins TRBV9 to TRBJ2-7; unclear D gene. Trimming took off 6 bases at V and 2 bases at J, with 18 bases between the two ends. From germline, CDR1 is SGDLS and CDR2 YYNGEE. The CDR3 runs to 15 residues. The CDR3 nucleotides read TGTGCCAGCACTCCTCACTTGCGGAAGGCCTACGAGCAGTACTTC. Translated: CASTPHLRKAYEQYF.

The V call is TRBV5-6, the J call TRBJ2-7; D could derive from TRBD1 or TRBD2 (5 bases each). CDR1 is SGHDT, CDR2 YYEEEE, per germline. The CDR3 runs to 17 residues. The V end was cut by 4 bases, the J end by 2 bases, with 22 bases between. Here the CDR3 reads CASSAPYKLRGPYEQYF. In nucleotides, the CDR3 is TGTGCCAGCAGCGCCCCTTACAAGCTCCGGGGCCCCTACGAGCAGTACTTC.

The genes are TRBV9 and TRBJ2-1; TRBD2 matches at 8 bases. The V gene end was trimmed by 0 bases and the J gene end by 5 bases; junction bases not matched to a gene: 10. The CDR3 extends over 17 amino acids. CDR1 is SGDLS, CDR2 YYNGEE, per germline. The CDR3, as DNA: TGTGCCAGCAGCGTAGGGGTCCGACTAGCGATCCACAATGAGCAGTTCTTC. Translating gives CASSVGVRLAIHNEQFF.

This clonotype was counted many times. The rearrangement links TRBV15 to TRBJ1-5; D gene ambiguous. The CDR3 has 13 amino acids. Germline-derived CDR1 and CDR2 are LNHNV and YYDKDF (reference sequence). The germline V and J ends were trimmed by 4 bases and 4 bases, with 8 bases remaining between them. CDR3 nucleotide sequence: TGTGCCACCAGCACACAGTTAAATCAGCCCCAGCATTTT. It is translated as CATSTQLNQPQHF.

This clonotype has a handful of counts. The chain combines TRBV30 with TRBJ1-5, with D perhaps matching TRBD1 (6 bases). Germline CDR1 is GTSNPN and CDR2 is SVGIG (reference sequence). V lost 2 bases and J 4 bases, leaving 15 bases between the germline ends. This CDR3 is 15 amino acids long. DNA for the CDR3: TGTGCCTGGAGTTACAGGGTTGGGAGAAATCAGCCCCAGCATTTT. It translates to CAWSYRVGRNQPQHF.

This clonotype was observed a handful of times. V and J are TRBV6-5 and TRBJ1-2, with TRBD1 identical over 10 bases. The CDR3 totals 17 residues. Per the germline V gene, CDR1 is MNHEY and CDR2 is SVGAGI. The trim removed 2 bases at V and 2 bases at J, leaving 8 bases unmatched. The CDR3 spells CASSYRDRGMGNYGYTF. In nucleotides, the CDR3 is TGTGCCAGCAGTTACAGGGACAGGGGAATGGGGAACTATGGCTACACCTTC.

This clonotype was recorded many times. The CDR3 loop is CASSEFGPYEQYF. CDR3 nucleotide sequence: TGTGCCAGCAGTGAATTTGGGCCCTACGAGCAGTACTTC. The rearrangement links TRBV25-1 to TRBJ2-7; D uncertain. Trimming left V 1 base short and J 2 bases short, with 6 bases between. The CDR3 contains 13 residues. Germline V gene lookup returns CDR1 MGHDK and CDR2 SYGVNS.

This clonotype occurred many times. The V and J genes are TRBV7-9 and TRBJ2-2; the D gene is possibly TRBD1 (5 bases). Germline loops: CDR1 SEHNR, CDR2 FQNEAQ (reference sequence). Trimming cost V 4 bases and J 7 bases, with 16 bases left between them. The CDR3 length is 15 residues. DNA of the CDR3: TGTGCCAGCAGCTCACAGGACAAATCTTTCGGGGAGCTGTTTTTT. Its translation: CASSSQDKSFGELFF.